This T cell receptor (beta chain) was documented in a study of sequential checkpoint blockade in melanoma. Using immunoSEQ multiplex PCR, the repertoire was profiled, and TCRdb retains in-frame clones only, with some absent. The sample yields about 3,500 clones, roughly 21% seen once. Indicated treatment: randomized to nivolumab then ipilimumab (arm A) or the reverse (arm B). The CDR3 runs to 14 residues. Germline CDR1 reads SGDLS; CDR2 reads YYNGEE. V trimming: 5 bases; J trimming: 4 bases; junction bases outside the gene matches: 7. The clonotype comes from a human patient with melanoma. Some clones in this sample may be carry-over from other donors' samples. This specimen was tumor tissue (inferred from file names), taken from a patient given nivolumab and ipilimumab in sequence. This chain links TRBV9 with TRBJ2-7; 9 bases map to TRBD1. The CDR3 region is CASSEETGGYEQYF. CDR3 bases: TGTGCCAGCAGTGAAGAGACAGGGGGTTACGAGCAGTACTTC.